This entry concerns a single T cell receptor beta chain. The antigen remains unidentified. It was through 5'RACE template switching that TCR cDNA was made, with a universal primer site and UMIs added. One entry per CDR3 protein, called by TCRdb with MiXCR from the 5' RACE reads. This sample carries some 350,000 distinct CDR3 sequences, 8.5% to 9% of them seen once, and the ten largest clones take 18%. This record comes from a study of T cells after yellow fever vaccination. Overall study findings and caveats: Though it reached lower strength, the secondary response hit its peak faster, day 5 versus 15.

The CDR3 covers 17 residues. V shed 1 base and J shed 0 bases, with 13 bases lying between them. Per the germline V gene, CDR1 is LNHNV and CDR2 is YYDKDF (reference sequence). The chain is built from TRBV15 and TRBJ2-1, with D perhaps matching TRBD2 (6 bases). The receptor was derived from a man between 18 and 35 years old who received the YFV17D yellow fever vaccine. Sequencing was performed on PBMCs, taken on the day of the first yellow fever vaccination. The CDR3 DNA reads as TGTGCCACCAGCAGAGGGGAGGCGGGGAGCTCCTACAATGAGCAGTTCTTC. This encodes CATSRGEAGSSYNEQFF.